The 8 T cell receptor beta chains below come from one sample, sequenced in a study of beta chain features in type 1 diabetes. Sequencing targeted expressed TCRB transcripts, as all isolated RNA had been reverse transcribed. Data came from immunoSEQ multiplex PCR; TCRdb stores just in-frame clones and leaves some out. This sample yields 350,000 to 450,000 clones, of which less than 15% are seen a single time; approximately 0.019% belongs to the top ten. The source material was naive CD4+ T cells from blood. The receptor source for this set is a woman younger than 30 in good health.

CDR3 DNA sequence: TGTGCCTGGAGTGTACTAGCGGGCACCGGGGAGCTGTTTTTT. Translation: CAWSVLAGTGELFF. The V call is TRBV30, the J call TRBJ2-2, with 9 bases identical to TRBD2. From germline, CDR1 is GTSNPN and CDR2 SVGIG (reference sequence). CDR3 length: 14 residues. J was trimmed by 4 bases and V by 0 bases; bases with no gene match: 0.

The chain links TRBV25-1 to TRBJ2-7; 9 positions match TRBD1. V was pared by 4 bases and J by 3 bases, with 7 bases of the junction left unmatched. The CDR3 covers 15 residues. Germline CDR1 reads MGHDK; CDR2 reads SYGVNS. The CDR3 coding sequence is TGTGCCAGCAGTGCTCCCGGGACAGGGTTCTACGAGCAGTACTTC. This translates into CASSAPGTGFYEQYF.

The chain combines TRBV28 with TRBJ2-7; no clear D gene. Per germline, CDR1 MDHEN and CDR2 SYDVKM. There are 14 residues in the CDR3. V was pared by 1 base and J by 4 bases, with 11 bases between. As DNA, the CDR3 is TGTGCCAGCAGTTTATTTGTAGTTTCGTACGAGCAGTACTTC. Amino acid sequence: CASSLFVVSYEQYF.

V is TRBV18 and J is TRBJ1-2; D is ambiguous. This CDR3 is 14 amino acids long. V lost 2 bases and J 8 bases, leaving 15 bases between the germline ends. CDR1 is KGHSH, CDR2 LQKENI, per germline. The CDR3 bases are TGTGCCAGCTCACCAGTTTTCGAGGGCGGCGGCTACACCTTC. It is translated as CASSPVFEGGGYTF.

The rearrangement links TRBV9 to TRBJ2-3; 7 bases fit TRBD1. CDR3 length: 16 amino acids. With 0 bases clipped from V and 0 bases from J, the junction kept 4 bases outside the gene matches. Germline V CDR1 and CDR2: SGDLS, YYNGEE. The CDR3 DNA follows: TGTGCCAGCAGCGTAGGGTGGACAGGCAGCACAGATACGCAGTATTTT. Protein sequence: CASSVGWTGSTDTQYF. The variable domain in full, with the rest retrieved from reference TRBV9 and TRBJ2-3, is DSGVTQTPKHLITATGQRVTLRCSPRSGDLSVYWYQQSLDQGLQFLIQYYNGEERAKGNILERFSAQQFPDLHSELNLSSLELGDSALYFCASSVGWTGSTDTQYFGPGTRLTVL.

This clone was counted a few times. The chain is built from TRBV19 and TRBJ2-1; TRBD2 is a possible D gene (6 bases). V lost 2 bases and J 5 bases, leaving 16 bases between the germline ends. The CDR3 contains 16 residues. Germline V gives CDR1 LNHDA, CDR2 SQIVND (reference sequence). The DNA for the CDR3 is TGTGCCAGTAGTATATGGACCGGGACTCCTAACAATGAGCAGTTCTTC. As protein: CASSIWTGTPNNEQFF.

The chain is built from TRBV5-1 and TRBJ2-1, with D possibly TRBD1 on 6 matching bases. CDR1 is SGHRS, CDR2 YFSETQ, per germline. The CDR3 totals 16 residues. Trimming pared 4 bases from V and 0 bases from J, leaving 14 bases between. The CDR3 DNA reads as TGCGCCAGCAGCATATCCGGGACACCCTCCTACAATGAGCAGTTCTTC. Amino acid sequence: CASSISGTPSYNEQFF.

This chain connects TRBV18 to TRBJ2-2; 12 bases are shared with TRBD1. Looked up from germline, CDR1 is KGHSH and CDR2 is LQKENI. The CDR3 runs to 15 residues. V dropped 6 bases and J dropped 10; count of bases not matched to a gene: 9. CDR3 residues: CASSRSGTGGSELFF. The DNA of the CDR3 is TGTGCCAGCTCGCGTTCCGGGACAGGGGGCTCGGAGCTGTTTTTT.